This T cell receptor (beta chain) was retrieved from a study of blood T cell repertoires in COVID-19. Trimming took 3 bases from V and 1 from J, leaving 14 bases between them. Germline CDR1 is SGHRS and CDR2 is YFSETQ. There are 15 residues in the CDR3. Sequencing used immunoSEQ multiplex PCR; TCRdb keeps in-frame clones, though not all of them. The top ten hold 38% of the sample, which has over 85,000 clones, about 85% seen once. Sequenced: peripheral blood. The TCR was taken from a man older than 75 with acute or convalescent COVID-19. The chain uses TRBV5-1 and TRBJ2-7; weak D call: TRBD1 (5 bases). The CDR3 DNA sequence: TGCGCCAGCAGCTCCGGGCAGGGATCATCCTACGAGCAGTACTTC. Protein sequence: CASSSGQGSSYEQYF. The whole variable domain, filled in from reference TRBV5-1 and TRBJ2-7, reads KAGVTQTPRYLIKTRGQQVTLSCSPISGHRSVSWYQQTPGQGLQFLFEYFSETQRNKGNFPGRFSGRQFSNSRSEMNVSTLELGDSALYLCASSSGQGSSYEQYFGPGTRLTVT.